These T cell receptor beta chains were read from a single sample in a study of blood T cell repertoires in COVID-19. The protocol was immunoSEQ multiplex PCR, while the TCRdb copy is restricted to in-frame clones and leaves out a portion. In the table there are under 400,000 clones, 88% of which are singletons. Sequencing used PBMCs or T cells enriched from blood (not recorded which). The receptors were gathered from a woman aged 25 to 39 who had been exposed to COVID-19. CDR3s leave out the opening cysteine and the closing phenylalanine or tryptophan. The order of the fields is V gene, clone size, J gene, CDR3 protein. Only part of the rows carry a size: once, few, many, or a class if the clone is expanded.

v_gene: TRBV18; abundance: -; j_gene: TRBJ1-1; CDR3aa: ASSPVSGSLSTEAF
v_gene: TRBV7-8; abundance: -; j_gene: TRBJ2-7; CDR3aa: ASRFGLANSYEQY
v_gene: TRBV3-1/TRBV3-2; abundance: -; j_gene: TRBJ1-1; CDR3aa: ASSQGVGRTYLNTEAF
v_gene: TRBV6-5; abundance: -; j_gene: TRBJ2-7; CDR3aa: ASRLSGSSYEQY
v_gene: TRBV28; abundance: -; j_gene: TRBJ2-5; CDR3aa: ASSLSSSLGWETQY
v_gene: TRBV18; abundance: -; j_gene: TRBJ2-3; CDR3aa: ASSPTTRASGETDTQY
v_gene: TRBV6-6; abundance: -; j_gene: TRBJ2-1; CDR3aa: ASSPGGAGVSYNEQF
v_gene: TRBV19; abundance: few; j_gene: TRBJ1-6; CDR3aa: ASWDRSSYNSPLH
v_gene: TRBV27; abundance: -; j_gene: TRBJ1-2; CDR3aa: ASSRGGNYGYT
v_gene: TRBV28; abundance: -; j_gene: TRBJ2-7; CDR3aa: ATSVVGAHYEQY
v_gene: TRBV30; abundance: -; j_gene: TRBJ1-1; CDR3aa: AWTRDNMNTEAF
v_gene: TRBV18; abundance: few; j_gene: TRBJ2-7; CDR3aa: ASSPGTSSYEQY
v_gene: TRBV14; abundance: -; j_gene: TRBJ2-1; CDR3aa: ASSLGTSPGNEQF
v_gene: TRBV28; abundance: -; j_gene: TRBJ1-5; CDR3aa: ASRKRGGPGNQPQH
v_gene: TRBV5-5; abundance: -; j_gene: TRBJ2-7; CDR3aa: ASSEQGLSYEQY
v_gene: TRBV2; abundance: -; j_gene: TRBJ2-5; CDR3aa: ASSEGLAGGRSETQY
v_gene: TRBV11-3; abundance: once; j_gene: TRBJ2-1; CDR3aa: ASSRGAGGYNEQF
v_gene: TRBV5-1; abundance: -; j_gene: TRBJ1-3; CDR3aa: ASRIATGNTIY
v_gene: TRBV6-4; abundance: -; j_gene: TRBJ2-1; CDR3aa: ASSDSFSEFYNEQF
v_gene: TRBV18; abundance: once; j_gene: TRBJ2-7; CDR3aa: ASSVTNYEQY
v_gene: TRBV16; abundance: -; j_gene: TRBJ1-5; CDR3aa: ASSHRQGADQPQH
v_gene: TRBV28; abundance: few; j_gene: TRBJ1-5; CDR3aa: ASSAGGTGDNQPQH
v_gene: TRBV2; abundance: -; j_gene: TRBJ1-1; CDR3aa: ASRRDMNTEAF
v_gene: TRBV7-3; abundance: -; j_gene: TRBJ2-3; CDR3aa: ASSSLGDTQY
v_gene: TRBV29-1; abundance: -; j_gene: TRBJ1-2; CDR3aa: SVRPAGYGYT
v_gene: TRBV6-5; abundance: -; j_gene: TRBJ1-6; CDR3aa: ASSHFSPLH
v_gene: TRBV6-5; abundance: -; j_gene: TRBJ1-4; CDR3aa: ASSPGQGNEKLF
v_gene: TRBV12-3/TRBV12-4; abundance: -; j_gene: TRBJ2-5; CDR3aa: ASSRGGSETQY
v_gene: TRBV28; abundance: -; j_gene: TRBJ2-1; CDR3aa: ASSPPGVANNEQF
v_gene: TRBV5-1; abundance: once; j_gene: TRBJ2-7; CDR3aa: ASSPSRGYEQY
v_gene: TRBV7-8; abundance: -; j_gene: TRBJ2-7; CDR3aa: ASSFGTSGDYEQY
v_gene: TRBV19; abundance: -; j_gene: TRBJ2-1; CDR3aa: ASSITGGSRYNEQF
v_gene: TRBV6-5; abundance: -; j_gene: TRBJ2-1; CDR3aa: ASSRTSGSFYEQF
v_gene: TRBV13; abundance: -; j_gene: TRBJ1-2; CDR3aa: ASTLGQTAGGYT
v_gene: TRBV7-6; abundance: -; j_gene: TRBJ1-4; CDR3aa: ASSPLGTAVATNEKLF
v_gene: TRBV28; abundance: -; j_gene: TRBJ2-7; CDR3aa: ASSLWADRYYEQY
v_gene: TRBV6-1; abundance: -; j_gene: TRBJ1-2; CDR3aa: ASSEDQGANYGYT
v_gene: TRBV28; abundance: -; j_gene: TRBJ2-7; CDR3aa: ASSSTGFGYEQY
v_gene: TRBV3-1/TRBV3-2; abundance: -; j_gene: TRBJ2-1; CDR3aa: ASSPTGENLQF
v_gene: TRBV11-2; abundance: -; j_gene: TRBJ2-1; CDR3aa: ASTLNRESSYNEQF
v_gene: TRBV27; abundance: -; j_gene: TRBJ1-6; CDR3aa: ASSIMGRGVSPLH
v_gene: TRBV19; abundance: -; j_gene: TRBJ2-5; CDR3aa: ASSINRLAGGSRETQY
v_gene: TRBV3-1/TRBV3-2; abundance: -; j_gene: TRBJ2-5; CDR3aa: ASSQDGLGPGGETQY
v_gene: TRBV6-5; abundance: -; j_gene: TRBJ2-2; CDR3aa: ASSYSGVLSGELF
v_gene: TRBV7-8; abundance: -; j_gene: TRBJ2-3; CDR3aa: ASSSSRGTDTQY
v_gene: TRBV13; abundance: -; j_gene: TRBJ1-1; CDR3aa: ASSLGTGWTEAF
v_gene: TRBV5-1; abundance: few; j_gene: TRBJ1-5; CDR3aa: ASRWREDISNQPQH
v_gene: TRBV5-6; abundance: -; j_gene: TRBJ2-1; CDR3aa: ASSTGLRQF
v_gene: TRBV29-1; abundance: -; j_gene: TRBJ2-7; CDR3aa: SVEENRDQY
v_gene: TRBV30; abundance: many; j_gene: TRBJ2-6; CDR3aa: AWSARGGWVKAGANVLT
v_gene: TRBV28; abundance: -; j_gene: TRBJ2-7; CDR3aa: ASSPATGLVHEQY
v_gene: TRBV28; abundance: -; j_gene: TRBJ1-2; CDR3aa: ASSLSGSNYGYT
v_gene: TRBV4-1; abundance: -; j_gene: TRBJ1-2; CDR3aa: ASSQEQGQSYGYT
v_gene: TRBV27; abundance: -; j_gene: TRBJ2-7; CDR3aa: ASSPAGGLLYEQY
v_gene: TRBV5-1; abundance: -; j_gene: TRBJ2-1; CDR3aa: ASSLAGGSAYNEQF
v_gene: TRBV6-4; abundance: once; j_gene: TRBJ2-1; CDR3aa: ASAGGSYNEQF
v_gene: TRBV6-6; abundance: many; j_gene: TRBJ1-2; CDR3aa: ASSRPTIGQARYGYT
v_gene: TRBV7-8; abundance: -; j_gene: TRBJ1-4; CDR3aa: ASSLEDRRPTNEKLF
v_gene: TRBV11-2; abundance: -; j_gene: TRBJ2-7; CDR3aa: ASSLGTSGRPKY
v_gene: TRBV28; abundance: -; j_gene: TRBJ2-1; CDR3aa: ASSLTGGISESSYNEQF